These T cell receptor beta chains were read from a single sample in a study of blood T cell repertoires in COVID-19. TCRdb keeps only in-frame clones here, not all; method: immunoSEQ multiplex PCR. The sample gives about 120,000 clones, around 87% of which show up once; more than 25% is in the top ten. Sequencing was performed on peripheral blood. The receptors were gathered from a woman aged 70-85 years with acute or convalescent COVID-19. The CDR3 runs from the conserved cysteine through the conserved F or W. Fields, in order: clone size, V gene, D gene, J gene, CDR3 DNA, CDR3 protein. D genes are given only for firm matches. Clone size appears in some rows only: once, few, many, or a class for an expanded clone.

abundance: few
v_gene: TRBV19
d_gene: NA
j_gene: TRBJ1-2
CDR3nt: TGTGCCAGTAGTTATGACACCTCTAACTATGGCTACACCTTC
CDR3aa: CASSYDTSNYGYTF

abundance: NA
v_gene: TRBV4-1
d_gene: NA
j_gene: TRBJ1-2
CDR3nt: TGCGCCAGCAACCGGCGCCAGGGATCCTCGATGGGCTACACCTTC
CDR3aa: CASNRRQGSSMGYTF

abundance: NA
v_gene: TRBV11-2
d_gene: TRBD1
j_gene: TRBJ1-1
CDR3nt: TGTGCCAGCAGCTTAGATGGGGACAGGGCAGCTTTCTTT
CDR3aa: CASSLDGDRAAFF

abundance: once
v_gene: TRBV18
d_gene: NA
j_gene: TRBJ2-1
CDR3nt: TGTGCCAGCTCACCACGCTCAGGGGCCGTGGAGGAGCAGTTCTTC
CDR3aa: CASSPRSGAVEEQFF

abundance: NA
v_gene: TRBV6-6
d_gene: NA
j_gene: TRBJ1-3
CDR3nt: TGTGCCAGCAGTTACTCGACAGCGGGAAACACCATATATTTT
CDR3aa: CASSYSTAGNTIYF

abundance: NA
v_gene: TRBV12-3/TRBV12-4
d_gene: NA
j_gene: TRBJ1-1
CDR3nt: TGTGCCAGCAGTTTTCCAGGGCCCACTGAAGCTTTCTTT
CDR3aa: CASSFPGPTEAFF

abundance: NA
v_gene: TRBV5-1
d_gene: TRBD1
j_gene: TRBJ1-1
CDR3nt: TGCGCCAGCAGCTCTATGGGGACAGTCCCCACTGAAGCTTTCTTT
CDR3aa: CASSSMGTVPTEAFF

abundance: NA
v_gene: TRBV28
d_gene: NA
j_gene: TRBJ1-1
CDR3nt: TGTGCCAGCAGAGGGGCCAACACTGAAGCTTTCTTT
CDR3aa: CASRGANTEAFF

abundance: once
v_gene: TRBV18
d_gene: NA
j_gene: TRBJ2-1
CDR3nt: TGTGCCAGCTCGCAGCCGGGTTCCGGTTACAATGAGCAGTTCTTC
CDR3aa: CASSQPGSGYNEQFF

abundance: NA
v_gene: TRBV29-1
d_gene: TRBD2
j_gene: TRBJ2-1
CDR3nt: TGCAGCGTCCAAAATAGCGGGGGGGCCGATGAGCAGTTCTTC
CDR3aa: CSVQNSGGADEQFF

abundance: NA
v_gene: TRBV10-2
d_gene: TRBD2
j_gene: TRBJ2-5
CDR3nt: TGCGCCAGCAGTCCCGGACGGGGGGTCGAGCCCCAGTACTTC
CDR3aa: CASSPGRGVEPQYF

abundance: few
v_gene: TRBV6-5
d_gene: NA
j_gene: TRBJ2-7
CDR3nt: TGTGCCAGCAGTTACTCGGCGGGCTCCTACGAGCAGTACTTC
CDR3aa: CASSYSAGSYEQYF

abundance: once
v_gene: TRBV6-2/TRBV6-3
d_gene: NA
j_gene: TRBJ1-5
CDR3nt: TGTGCCAGCAGTGCCCAGGGATTTGTAAAGCCCCAGCATTTT
CDR3aa: CASSAQGFVKPQHF

abundance: NA
v_gene: TRBV10-1
d_gene: NA
j_gene: TRBJ2-5
CDR3nt: TGCGCCAGCAGTGGGCTAGCTGGGGAGACCCAGTACTTC
CDR3aa: CASSGLAGETQYF

abundance: NA
v_gene: TRBV2
d_gene: NA
j_gene: TRBJ2-1
CDR3nt: TGTGCCAGCAGCGCCCGAGGAGGACGGGACAATGAGCAGTTCTTC
CDR3aa: CASSARGGRDNEQFF

abundance: once
v_gene: TRBV7-6
d_gene: TRBD2
j_gene: TRBJ2-7
CDR3nt: TGTGCCAGCAGCATTACTAGCGGGGGTTCCTACGAGCAGTACTTC
CDR3aa: CASSITSGGSYEQYF

abundance: NA
v_gene: TRBV19
d_gene: TRBD1
j_gene: TRBJ1-2
CDR3nt: TGTGCCAGTAGTATGGGGACAGCCTTTCAACCCTATGGCTACACCTTC
CDR3aa: CASSMGTAFQPYGYTF

abundance: NA
v_gene: TRBV3-1/TRBV3-2
d_gene: NA
j_gene: TRBJ1-2
CDR3nt: TGTGCCAGCAGCCAAGAGGACAGCGACTATGGCTACACCTTC
CDR3aa: CASSQEDSDYGYTF

abundance: NA
v_gene: TRBV19
d_gene: NA
j_gene: TRBJ1-4
CDR3nt: TGTGCCAGTGGCCCTGGGGGACTTAATGAAAAACTGTTTTTT
CDR3aa: CASGPGGLNEKLFF

abundance: NA
v_gene: TRBV24-1
d_gene: TRBD1
j_gene: TRBJ1-4
CDR3nt: TGTGCCACCAGTGATTTGACCCCCGGGACAGCAATTAATGAAAAACTGTTTTTT
CDR3aa: CATSDLTPGTAINEKLFF

abundance: NA
v_gene: TRBV30
d_gene: NA
j_gene: TRBJ2-5
CDR3nt: TGTGCCTGGGAAATCGGGGAAGAGGCCCAGTACTTC
CDR3aa: CAWEIGEEAQYF

abundance: NA
v_gene: TRBV5-1
d_gene: NA
j_gene: TRBJ1-2
CDR3nt: TGCGCCAGCAGCTTGGGAGCGAACTATGGCTACACCTTC
CDR3aa: CASSLGANYGYTF

abundance: NA
v_gene: TRBV5-1
d_gene: TRBD1
j_gene: TRBJ1-1
CDR3nt: TGCGCCAGCAGCCCCGGACAGGGTGGTAACACTGAAGCTTTCTTT
CDR3aa: CASSPGQGGNTEAFF

abundance: NA
v_gene: TRBV27
d_gene: NA
j_gene: TRBJ1-2
CDR3nt: TGTGCCAGCAGTTTTGGGCAGGGCGGCTATGGCTACACCTTC
CDR3aa: CASSFGQGGYGYTF

abundance: NA
v_gene: TRBV19
d_gene: TRBD2
j_gene: TRBJ2-3
CDR3nt: TGTGCCAGCTTAGCGGGGGGGACAGATACGCAGTATTTT
CDR3aa: CASLAGGTDTQYF

abundance: NA
v_gene: TRBV11-2
d_gene: TRBD2
j_gene: TRBJ2-2
CDR3nt: TGTGCCAGCAGCTTAGATCGGGTACTAGCGGGGGCAAACACCGGGGAGCTGTTTTTT
CDR3aa: CASSLDRVLAGANTGELFF

abundance: once
v_gene: TRBV9
d_gene: NA
j_gene: TRBJ2-1
CDR3nt: TGTGCCAGCAGCGTAGGACAGGTCTCCTACAATGAGCAGTTCTTC
CDR3aa: CASSVGQVSYNEQFF

abundance: NA
v_gene: TRBV7-7
d_gene: TRBD1
j_gene: TRBJ2-1
CDR3nt: TGTGCCAGCAGCTTATCTGGGACAGGGGGGGTCAATGAGCAGTTCTTC
CDR3aa: CASSLSGTGGVNEQFF

abundance: NA
v_gene: TRBV18
d_gene: NA
j_gene: TRBJ1-1
CDR3nt: TGTGCCAGCTCACCTCAATTGTCAGAGAACACTGAAGCTTTCTTT
CDR3aa: CASSPQLSENTEAFF

abundance: NA
v_gene: TRBV5-5
d_gene: TRBD1
j_gene: TRBJ1-4
CDR3nt: TGTGCCAGCCGGGGGCAGGGGGCGCAGGTTAGAGAAAAACTGTTTTTT
CDR3aa: CASRGQGAQVREKLFF